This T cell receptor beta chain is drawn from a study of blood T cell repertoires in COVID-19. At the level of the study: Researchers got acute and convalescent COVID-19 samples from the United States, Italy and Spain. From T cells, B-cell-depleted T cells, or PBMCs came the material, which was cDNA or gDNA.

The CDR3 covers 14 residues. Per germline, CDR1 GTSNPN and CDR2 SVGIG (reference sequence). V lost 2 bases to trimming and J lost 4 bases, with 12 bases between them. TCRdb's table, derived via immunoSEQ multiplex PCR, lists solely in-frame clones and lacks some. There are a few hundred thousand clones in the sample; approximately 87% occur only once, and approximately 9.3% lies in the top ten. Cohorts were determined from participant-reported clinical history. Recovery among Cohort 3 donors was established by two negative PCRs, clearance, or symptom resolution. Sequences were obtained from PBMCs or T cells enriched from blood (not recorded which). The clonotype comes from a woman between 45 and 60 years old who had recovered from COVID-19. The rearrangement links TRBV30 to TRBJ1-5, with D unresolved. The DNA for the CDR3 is TGTGCCTGGAGTCGGTCGCTCCCGAATCAGCCCCAGCATTTT. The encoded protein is CAWSRSLPNQPQHF. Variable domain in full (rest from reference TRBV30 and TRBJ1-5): SQTIHQWPATLVQPVGSPLSLECTVEGTSNPNLYWYRQAAGRGLQLLFYSVGIGQISSEVPQNLSASRPQDRQFILSSKKLLLSDSGFYLCAWSRSLPNQPQHFGDGTRLSIL.